This T cell receptor beta chain appears in the sequencing data of a study of early T cells in non-severe SARS-CoV-2 infection. The wider study: The input, bulk RNA from unsorted whole blood, was sequenced, and chains were unpaired. Study results and limitations: Lookups in VDJdb leaned toward anti-spike CD8 responses and missed private and CD4 specificities.

Individual cDNA molecules received unique molecular identifiers. TCRdb reprocessed the 5' RACE reads via MiXCR and lists one record per CDR3 protein. In the table there are more than 45,000 distinct CDR3 sequences, roughly 7.7% of which are singletons. Germline CDR1 is SQVTM and CDR2 is ANQGSEA. This CDR3 contains 12 residues. The germline V and J ends were trimmed by 3 bases and 6 bases, with 12 bases remaining between them. This clonotype was recorded at least ten times. Its antigen is undetermined. The clonotype originates from an adult who was a healthcare worker with PCR-confirmed SARS-CoV-2 infection or an uninfected control (not recorded which). The sequenced sample consisted of whole blood. V and J are TRBV29-1 and TRBJ2-7, with D possibly matching TRBD2 (6 bases). The CDR3 loop reads CSVDAGSSEQYF. The CDR3 nucleotides are TGCAGCGTTGACGCCGGGAGCTCCGAGCAGTACTTC.